This TCR beta chain emerged from a study of circulating and synovial CD4+ cells in juvenile arthritis. General study findings and limits: Compared with bulk blood, circulating pathogenic-like lymphocytes shared substantially more CDR3 sequences with synovial T cells. Some such blood samples were as oligoclonal as synovium. CPL and bulk CD4 samples differed at least tenfold in T cell genomes. Circulating pathogenic-like and bulk T cells looked alike by Vbeta family usage.

About this clone itself: Its antigen is still unknown.

Clones were read by immunoSEQ multiplex PCR, and TCRdb kept only the in-frame ones, dropping some. The sample yields about 33,000 clones, more than 90% seen once. This CDR3 comprises 17 residues. Trimming removed 6 bases from V and 0 bases from J, with 17 bases in between. Germline assignment: CDR1 SNHLY and CDR2 FYNNEI. The clonotype comes from a human donor with juvenile idiopathic arthritis. Sequencing was performed on CD4+ T cells from blood. The rearrangement links TRBV2 to TRBJ1-4; weak D call: TRBD1 (6 bases). Here the CDR3 DNA reads TGTGCCAGCAGGGGGAGGGGGGGATCCACAACTAATGAAAAACTGTTTTTT. This encodes CASRGRGGSTTNEKLFF. Filled out from reference TRBV2 and TRBJ1-4, the complete variable domain reads EPEVTQTPSHQVTQMGQEVILRCVPISNHLYFYWYRQILGQKVEFLVSFYNNEISEKSEIFDDQFSVERPDGSNFTLKIRSTKLEDSAMYFCASRGRGGSTTNEKLFFGSGTQLSVL.